This T cell receptor beta chain was sequenced during a study of post-analysis software for immune sequencing data. Study results and caveats: A handful of TRBV segments were significantly more frequent in patients than in controls. TRBV5-6, TRBV5-1 and TRBV20-1 were among these segments. When compared against controls, multiple sclerosis patients showed significantly lower normalized Chao1 diversity.

This clonotype appeared many times. Its specificity is not known. The CDR3 is 13 residues long. The V segment lost 7 bases and the J segment 4 bases; nucleotides outside the gene matches: 9. Germline V gives CDR1 SQVTM, CDR2 ANQGSEA. The TCR beta cDNA libraries contained unique molecular identifiers. cDNA molecules numbering roughly 500,000 came from approximately 0.91 to 9.4 million T cells. TCRdb reprocessed the PCR reads with MiXCR, giving one entry per CDR3 protein. This table has a few hundred thousand distinct CDR3 sequences, about a third appearing once. Sample: blood. This rearrangement joins TRBV29-1 to TRBJ2-5, with 7 bases matching TRBD1. The TCR sequence derives from a girl aged 5 to 17 with multiple sclerosis. The DNA of the CDR3 is TGCAGCGCTACCACACAGGGGAGAGAGACCCAGTACTTC. This sequence encodes CSATTQGRETQYF.